The 8 T cell receptor beta chains in this list originate from one sample, sequenced in a study of OX40 agonist ivuxolimab in advanced cancers. TCRdb keeps only in-frame clones here, not all; method: immunoSEQ multiplex PCR. This table has 71,000 or so clones, around 87% appearing once. This specimen consisted of CD4+ or CD8+ T cells sorted from blood, obtained in a trial of the OX40 agonist ivuxolimab. Receptor source: an adult with an advanced solid tumor such as melanoma, head and neck, liver or kidney cancer.

The table lists this clone with a count of one. The J gene is TRBJ2-1, the V gene TRBV7-3; TRBD2 matches 14 bases. CDR3 length equals 16 residues. The J segment lost 6 bases and the V segment lost 5 bases, leaving 6 bases of the junction unmatched. Germline CDR1 SGHTA, CDR2 FQGTGA. CDR3 sequence (DNA): TGTGCCAGCAGCGACCCGACTAGCGGGAGGGTCAATGAGCAGTTCTTC. Translating it yields CASSDPTSGRVNEQFF.

The chain couples TRBV11-2 to TRBJ2-1, with 7 bases matching TRBD2. Germline trimming cut 3 bases from V and 2 bases from J; bases unmatched to any gene: 4. This CDR3 is 15 amino acids long. CDR1 is SGHAT and CDR2 is FQNNGV in the germline V gene. The CDR3 DNA follows: TGTGCCAGCAGCTTTCTAGCGGACCCCTACAATGAGCAGTTCTTC. It is translated as CASSFLADPYNEQFF.

V gene TRBV7-8 combines with J gene TRBJ1-4, with 7 bases that match TRBD1. The CDR3 runs to 13 residues. Trimming cost V 1 base and J 11 bases; bases outside gene matches: 4. Germline CDR1 reads SGHVS; CDR2 reads FQNEAQ. The CDR3 is CASSLEGGRKLFF. DNA for the CDR3: TGTGCCAGCAGCTTAGAAGGGGGCCGGAAACTGTTTTTT.

The gene calls are TRBV6-5 and TRBJ2-7; D might be TRBD1 (6 bases). CDR1 and CDR2 from the germline V gene are MNHEY and SVGAGI. V lost 7 bases and J lost 5, with 12 bases in between. The CDR3 loop spans 12 amino acids. CDR3 nucleotide sequence: TGTGCCAGCACAGGGGTCGCCGACGAGCAGTACTTC. As protein: CASTGVADEQYF.

The chain is built from TRBV27 and TRBJ1-1, with D unresolved. The ends were cut back, 4 bases at V and 1 base at J, with 7 bases in the middle. The CDR3 totals 13 residues. Germline CDR1 is MNHEY and CDR2 is SMNVEV (reference sequence). In DNA, the CDR3 is TGTGCCAGCAGTTACCGATCGAACACTGAAGCTTTCTTT. Amino acids: CASSYRSNTEAFF.

The chain is built from TRBV6-6 and TRBJ2-1; tentatively, D is TRBD2 (5 bases). Germline CDR1 and CDR2: MNHNY and SVGAGI (reference sequence). V lost 0 bases to trimming and J lost 6 bases, with 12 bases between them. This CDR3 is built from 15 residues. Here the CDR3 reads CASSYSDFLGNEQFF. The CDR3 DNA reads TGTGCCAGCAGTTACTCGGACTTCCTCGGCAATGAGCAGTTCTTC.

This clone was seen only once. The chain recombines TRBV10-3 with TRBJ2-1; 10 bases are a match to TRBD2. The germline gives CDR1 ENHRY, CDR2 SYGVKD. V shed 6 bases and J 6 bases; nucleotides not matched to a gene: 8. This CDR3 is 15 amino acids long. For the CDR3, the DNA is TGTGCCATCAGGCCCGGGACTAGCGTCCTCAATGAGCAGTTCTTC. Translated: CAIRPGTSVLNEQFF.

The CDR3 DNA is TGTGCCAGCTCACCGCCGGGACAGGGGAGCTCCTACAATGAGCAGTTCTTC. Translation: CASSPPGQGSSYNEQFF. The chain carries TRBV18 and TRBJ2-1; TRBD1 matches at 10 bases. The V and J ends lost 3 bases and 0 bases, in that order; junction bases with no gene match: 5. In germline, CDR1 is KGHSH, CDR2 LQKENI. The CDR3 runs to 17 residues.